Following are 5 T cell receptor beta chains from one sample sequenced in a study of T cells in Graves' hyperthyroidism and ophthalmopathy. There were TCR beta CDR3 regions amplified from RNA transcripts. The HTBI primer set drove a first-round RT-PCR of the TCR CDR3. TCRdb analysed the multiplex PCR reads with MiXCR anew, one entry per CDR3 protein. The sample includes almost 600,000 distinct CDR3 sequences, around 14% of them seen just once. The sequenced sample consisted of blood. The receptors originated from a woman aged 30 to 39 with Graves' hyperthyroidism that later progressed to Graves' ophthalmopathy.

DNA of the CDR3: TGTGCCAGCAGTACCTGGACAGGAGCTGGAAACACCATATATTTT. The encoded protein is CASSTWTGAGNTIYF. The chain has TRBV6-2 or TRBV6-3 and TRBJ1-3, with TRBD1 identical over 7 bases. The V gene's germline CDR1 is MNHEY and CDR2 SVGEGT. This CDR3 has 15 amino acids. Unmatched junction bases numbered 6, after V lost 5 bases and J lost 2 bases.

The chain has TRBV20-1 and TRBJ2-3, with D possibly called TRBD1 or TRBD2 (5 bases each). Per germline, CDR1 DFQATT and CDR2 SNEGSKA (reference sequence). Trimming removed 6 bases at V and 2 bases at J, with 18 bases between. This CDR3 is 15 amino acids long. Written as DNA, the CDR3 is TGCAGTGCGCGGAGCCCCTCGGGACCCACAGATACGCAGTATTTT. Encoded protein: CSARSPSGPTDTQYF.

The chain carries TRBV4-3 and TRBJ2-1; 9 bases match TRBD1. The CDR3 spans 18 residues. Trimming removed 0 bases from V and 6 bases from J; junction bases left unmatched: 12. Per germline, CDR1 LGHNA and CDR2 YSLEER. DNA of the CDR3: TGCGCCAGCAGCCAAGATATTTCCGGGACAGGGCTACCCAATGAGCAGTTCTTC. It is translated as CASSQDISGTGLPNEQFF.

The V call is TRBV6-5, the J call TRBJ2-3, with D possibly matching TRBD2 (7 bases). The germline V gene encodes CDR1 MNHEY and CDR2 SVGAGI. The CDR3 extends over 16 amino acids. V shed 0 bases and J shed 7 bases, with 17 bases lying between them. For the CDR3, the DNA is TGTGCCAGCAGTTACTCGCGAGGAGGGGGGGGAAATACGCAGTATTTT. The encoded protein is CASSYSRGGGGNTQYF.

There are a few counts of this clonotype. The rearrangement joins TRBV27 to TRBJ2-1; 12 nucleotides agree with TRBD1. Unmatched junction bases numbered 10, after V lost 5 bases and J lost 8 bases. CDR3 length: 16 amino acids. In germline, CDR1 is MNHEY, CDR2 SMNVEV (reference sequence). CDR3 region: CASSPFGTGGGDEQFF. CDR3 coding DNA: TGTGCCAGCAGTCCATTTGGGACAGGGGGCGGAGATGAGCAGTTCTTC.